A single sample is the source of the 25 T cell receptor beta chains below, sequenced in a study of blood T cell repertoires in COVID-19. Sequencing was performed with immunoSEQ multiplex PCR; in TCRdb, only in-frame clones are kept and a portion is missing. The table lists about 300,000 clones, 90% of them singletons. Material for sequencing was PBMCs or T cells enriched from blood (not recorded which). These receptors were collected from a woman aged 25-40 years who had recovered from COVID-19.

This clone has only a few counts. The chain is built from TRBV10-1 and TRBJ2-7, with 11 bases lining up with TRBD2. CDR1 WNHNN and CDR2 SYGVQD come from the germline V gene (reference sequence). V was pared by 6 bases and J by 12 bases, with 25 bases of the junction left unmatched. The CDR3 runs to 18 residues. The CDR3 spells CASSGSSPILAGVRVGYF. Written as DNA, the CDR3 is TGCGCCAGCAGCGGGAGTAGTCCGATACTAGCGGGAGTAAGAGTCGGGTACTTC.

The chain carries TRBV11-2 and TRBJ1-1; D gene unclear. The CDR3 extends over 14 amino acids. CDR1 is SGHAT, CDR2 FQNNGV, per germline. V was trimmed by 4 bases and J by 1 base, leaving 10 bases between them. The CDR3 protein is CASSSFGGNTEAFF. The CDR3 DNA follows: TGTGCCAGCAGCTCTTTTGGCGGGAACACTGAAGCTTTCTTT. Together with reference TRBV11-2 and TRBJ1-1, the CDR3 gives the full variable domain: EAGVAQSPRYKIIEKRQSVAFWCNPISGHATLYWYQQILGQGPKLLIQFQNNGVVDDSQLPKDRFSAERLKGVDSTLKIQPAKLEDSAVYLCASSSFGGNTEAFFGQGTRLTVV.

In the case of this clone: Within the sample, other DNA sequences also encode this same CDR3. J is TRBJ2-3 and V is TRBV18; D not certain. Germline V lookup: CDR1 KGHSH, CDR2 LQKENI. V was trimmed by 2 bases and J by 6 bases, leaving 3 bases between them. The length of the CDR3 is 11 residues. The CDR3: CASSPGDTQYF. The CDR3 nucleotides read TGTGCCAGCTCACCAGGCGATACGCAGTATTTT.

V and J are TRBV2 and TRBJ2-7, with TRBD1 identical over 8 bases. Germline trimming cut 6 bases from V and 2 bases from J; bases unmatched to any gene: 6. CDR3 length: 14 amino acids. Germline assignment: CDR1 SNHLY and CDR2 FYNNEI. This CDR3 is CASRPVTGAYEQYF. CDR3 coding DNA: TGTGCCAGCAGGCCCGTGACAGGGGCCTACGAGCAGTACTTC. Using reference TRBV2 and TRBJ2-7 for the parts outside the CDR3, the full variable domain is EPEVTQTPSHQVTQMGQEVILRCVPISNHLYFYWYRQILGQKVEFLVSFYNNEISEKSEIFDDQFSVERPDGSNFTLKIRSTKLEDSAMYFCASRPVTGAYEQYFGPGTRLTVT.

V is TRBV27 and J is TRBJ2-1, with 7 nucleotides matching TRBD1. CDR3 length equals 15 residues. The trim removed 6 bases at V and 4 bases at J, leaving 9 bases unmatched. In germline, CDR1 is MNHEY, CDR2 SMNVEV (reference sequence). The CDR3 sequence: CASSSGQAPYNEQFF. CDR3 sequence (DNA): TGTGCCAGCAGCTCCGGACAGGCGCCTTACAATGAGCAGTTCTTC.

V and J are TRBV2 and TRBJ1-1, with 10 bases lining up with TRBD1. V lost 2 bases to trimming and J lost 4 bases; unmatched junction nucleotides: 13. Per germline, CDR1 SNHLY and CDR2 FYNNEI. The CDR3 runs to 18 residues. The CDR3 loop is CASSESPRTGGSSTEAFF. The CDR3, as DNA: TGTGCCAGCAGTGAATCGCCACGGACAGGGGGTAGTTCCACTGAAGCTTTCTTT.

V gene TRBV6-6 combines with J gene TRBJ2-3; D may be TRBD2 (6 bases). This CDR3 comprises 11 residues. V was clipped by 11 bases and J by 6 bases, with 12 bases between them. Per the germline V gene, CDR1 is MNHNY and CDR2 is SVGAGI (reference sequence). This CDR3 is CAAGRQDTQYF. The CDR3 DNA reads as TGTGCCGCGGGGAGACAGGATACGCAGTATTTT.

The gene calls are TRBV6-1 and TRBJ1-5; the match to TRBD1 covers 7 bases. The V gene end was trimmed by 2 bases and the J gene end by 0 bases; junction bases not matched to a gene: 10. CDR1 is MNHNS, CDR2 SASEGT, per germline. This CDR3 is 18 amino acids long. CDR3 region: CASSELPGGGNSNQPQHF. The CDR3 coding sequence is TGTGCCAGCAGTGAACTCCCAGGGGGAGGAAATAGCAATCAGCCCCAGCATTTT.

Only a few counts were recorded for this clone. CDR3 sequence (DNA): TGTGCCAGCAAAGGGAATCTAGGGGTAAATCAGCCCCAGCATTTT. Amino acids: CASKGNLGVNQPQHF. This chain connects TRBV27 to TRBJ1-5; D is perhaps TRBD1 (5 bases). The CDR3 covers 15 residues. CDR1 is MNHEY and CDR2 is SMNVEV in the germline V gene (reference sequence). The V gene lost 7 bases and the J gene lost 4 bases, with 17 bases spanning the gap.

The chain carries TRBV12-3 or TRBV12-4 and TRBJ2-7; D gene ambiguous. Trimming pared 0 bases from V and 11 bases from J, leaving 14 bases between. This CDR3 comprises 13 residues. CDR3 sequence reads: CASSLAADGLKYF. The CDR3 DNA reads as TGTGCCAGCAGTTTAGCGGCTGACGGGTTGAAGTACTTC.

The genes are TRBV4-3 and TRBJ1-2; TRBD1 might be the D (6 bases). The V end lost 0 bases, the J end lost 5 bases, and 16 bases lay between the germline ends. CDR1 and CDR2 (germline): LGHNA, YSLEER. The CDR3 length is 16 residues. The CDR3 sequence is CASSQDYAGAGYGYTF. The DNA of the CDR3 is TGCGCCAGCAGCCAAGATTATGCAGGGGCAGGGTATGGCTACACCTTC.

The CDR3 nucleotides read TGTGCCAGCAGCTCACGGACAGGGCGAGTTACCGCCGAGCAGTACTTC. This sequence encodes CASSSRTGRVTAEQYF. The gene calls are TRBV27 and TRBJ2-7; 8 bases agree with TRBD1. The ends lost 6 bases at V and 6 bases at J; junction bases unmatched: 16. Germline CDR1 reads MNHEY; CDR2 reads SMNVEV (reference sequence). The CDR3 extends over 16 amino acids.

This chain joins TRBV3-1 (or the pseudogene TRBV3-2) and TRBJ1-5; the D gene is possibly TRBD1 (5 bases). V was pared by 4 bases and J by 4 bases, with 23 bases between. There are 18 residues in the CDR3. CDR1 LGHDT and CDR2 YNNKEL come from the germline V gene (reference sequence). The CDR3 DNA is TGTGCCAGCAGCCCATACTCTCGTCCCAGGGCATTAAATCAGCCCCAGCATTTT. This encodes CASSPYSRPRALNQPQHF.

CDR3 region: CASSLGGAIYNSPLHF. CDR3 DNA: TGTGCCAGCAGCTTGGGAGGGGCTATCTATAATTCACCCCTCCACTTT. The V and J genes are TRBV11-3 and TRBJ1-6, with D perhaps matching TRBD1 (5 bases). Germline lookup yields CDR1 SGHNT and CDR2 YENEEA. The CDR3 extends over 16 amino acids. Trimming left V 3 bases short and J 3 bases short, with 12 bases between.

The chain employs TRBV28 and TRBJ2-7, with D perhaps TRBD1 (6 bases). The CDR3 is 12 amino acids. Looked up from germline, CDR1 is MDHEN and CDR2 is SYDVKM. Between the trimmed V and J ends, which lost 4 bases and 7 bases, there was a span of 11 bases. The DNA of the CDR3 is TGTGCCAGCAGTTACAGGGTTGGAGAGCAGTACTTC. It yields the protein CASSYRVGEQYF.

This clone has just one count. J is TRBJ2-7 and V is TRBV18; a possible D gene is TRBD2 (6 bases). From germline, CDR1 is KGHSH and CDR2 LQKENI. The CDR3 length is 16 residues. V lost 2 bases and J lost 0, with 14 bases in between. CDR3 coding DNA: TGTGCCAGCTCACCAACGCTAGCGTTAAGCTCCTACGAGCAGTACTTC. Protein product: CASSPTLALSSYEQYF.

This clone has more than one count but fewer than ten. This rearrangement joins TRBV11-2 to TRBJ1-5, with TRBD1 matching 7 bases. Germline V gene lookup returns CDR1 SGHAT and CDR2 FQNNGV. J was trimmed by 5 bases and V by 5 bases; bases with no gene match: 6. This CDR3 has 14 amino acids. The CDR3 bases are TGTGCCAGCAGCCCCGACAGGGAAGATCAGCCCCAGCATTTT. This translates into CASSPDREDQPQHF.

CDR3 in DNA: TGCAGTGCTAGTATACTAGCACGGCGGGGAAACATTCAGTACTTC. This codes for CSASILARRGNIQYF. The chain combines TRBV20-1 with TRBJ2-4; D is possibly TRBD2 (6 bases). Deletions cut 3 bases from V and 6 bases from J, with 18 bases between. The CDR3 is made up of 15 amino acids. Germline values: CDR1 DFQATT, CDR2 SNEGSKA (reference sequence).

The gene calls are TRBV28 and TRBJ2-5, with 8 bases that match TRBD1. This CDR3 is 16 amino acids long. The trim removed 1 base at V and 2 bases at J, leaving 6 bases unmatched. CDR1 and CDR2 from the germline V gene are MDHEN and SYDVKM. The CDR3 protein is CASSLYRTGFQETQYF. CDR3 coding DNA: TGTGCCAGCAGTTTATATCGGACAGGGTTTCAAGAGACCCAGTACTTC.

The table lists this clone with a few counts. The chain recombines TRBV6-5 with TRBJ1-1; 8 bases are a match to TRBD1. Germline V lookup: CDR1 MNHEY, CDR2 SVGAGI. The trim removed 6 bases at V and 5 bases at J, leaving 8 bases unmatched. The CDR3 runs 14 residues. CDR3 coding DNA: TGTGCCAGCAGCCTCGACAGGGGAAGGACTGAAGCTTTCTTT. Translated, it gives CASSLDRGRTEAFF.

The chain combines TRBV5-4 with TRBJ2-3; weak D call: TRBD2 (6 bases). V lost 3 bases to trimming and J lost 4 bases, with 15 bases between them. This CDR3 has 15 residues. The germline CDR1 and CDR2 sequences are SGHNT and YYREEE (reference sequence). CDR3 residues: CASSSPSGGPDTQYF. DNA of the CDR3: TGTGCCAGCAGCTCCCCCTCCGGGGGTCCAGATACGCAGTATTTT.

The CDR3 here is CASSGSGTGELNEQFF. Written as DNA, the CDR3 is TGTGCCAGCAGTGGGTCCGGGACAGGGGAGTTAAATGAGCAGTTCTTC. The V gene is TRBV6-2 or TRBV6-3, the J gene TRBJ2-1; TRBD1 matches at 10 bases. Germline V CDR1 and CDR2: MNHEY, SVGEGT. J gave up 7 bases and V 5 bases, and 11 bases lay outside the gene matches. The CDR3 length is 16 residues.

The chain has TRBV18 and TRBJ2-5, with TRBD2 as a possible D gene (5 bases). CDR3 size: 13 residues. V lost 3 bases, J lost 4 bases, and 9 bases lay in between. Germline V gives CDR1 KGHSH, CDR2 LQKENI. The CDR3 region has the DNA TGTGCCAGCTCACCTCTAGCTTTAGAGACCCAGTACTTC. This codes for CASSPLALETQYF.

V gene TRBV5-1 combines with J gene TRBJ1-3; the match to TRBD1 covers 7 bases. The germline CDR1 and CDR2 sequences are SGHRS and YFSETQ. The ends lost 5 bases at V and 0 bases at J; junction bases unmatched: 2. The CDR3 consists of 14 residues. CDR3 bases: TGCGCCAGCAGGGGACAGCACTCTGGAAACACCATATATTTT. Protein: CASRGQHSGNTIYF.

The chain links TRBV2 to TRBJ1-6, with 9 bases aligning to TRBD1. Germline values: CDR1 SNHLY, CDR2 FYNNEI. The CDR3 covers 13 residues. The J segment lost 7 bases and the V segment lost 7 bases, leaving 2 bases of the junction unmatched. CDR3 DNA: TGTGCCAGCACCGGGACAGGGAATTCACCCCTCCACTTT. Amino acid sequence: CASTGTGNSPLHF.